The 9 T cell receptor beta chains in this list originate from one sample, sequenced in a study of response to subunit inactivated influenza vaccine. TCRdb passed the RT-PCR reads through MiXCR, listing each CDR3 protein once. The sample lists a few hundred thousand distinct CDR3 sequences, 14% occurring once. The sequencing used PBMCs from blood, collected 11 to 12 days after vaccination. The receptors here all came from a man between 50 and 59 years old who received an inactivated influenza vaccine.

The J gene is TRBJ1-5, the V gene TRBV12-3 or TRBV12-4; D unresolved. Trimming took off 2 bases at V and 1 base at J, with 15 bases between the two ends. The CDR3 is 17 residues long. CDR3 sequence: CASSLMSGGESNQPQHF. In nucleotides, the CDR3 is TGTGCCAGCAGTTTAATGTCTGGCGGCGAAAGCAATCAGCCCCAGCATTTT.

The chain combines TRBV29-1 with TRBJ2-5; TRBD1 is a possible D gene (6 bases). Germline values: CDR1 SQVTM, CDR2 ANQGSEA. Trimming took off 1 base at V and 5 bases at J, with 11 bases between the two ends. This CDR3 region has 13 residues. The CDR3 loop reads CSVEVRQDETQYF. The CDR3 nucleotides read TGCAGCGTTGAAGTACGACAGGATGAGACCCAGTACTTC.

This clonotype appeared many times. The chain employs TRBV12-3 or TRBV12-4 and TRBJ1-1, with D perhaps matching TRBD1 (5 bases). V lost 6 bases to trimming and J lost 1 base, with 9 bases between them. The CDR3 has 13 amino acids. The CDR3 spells CASRTQGNTEAFF. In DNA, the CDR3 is TGTGCCAGCAGAACCCAGGGGAACACTGAAGCTTTCTTT.

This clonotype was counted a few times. CDR3 DNA sequence: TGCAGTGCTAGAGGACTAGCGGGAGCCGATGAGCAGTTCTTC. It is translated as CSARGLAGADEQFF. The V gene is TRBV20-1, the J gene TRBJ2-1, with 12 positions matching TRBD2. Germline assignment: CDR1 DFQATT and CDR2 SNEGSKA (reference sequence). The CDR3 runs to 14 residues. The V and J ends lost 1 base and 8 bases, in that order; junction bases with no gene match: 3.

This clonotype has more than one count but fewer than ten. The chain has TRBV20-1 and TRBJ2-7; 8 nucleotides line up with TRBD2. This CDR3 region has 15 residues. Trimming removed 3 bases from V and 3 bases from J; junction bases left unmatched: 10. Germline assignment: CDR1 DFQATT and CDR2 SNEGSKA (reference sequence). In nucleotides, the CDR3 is TGCAGTGCTAGCCAGACAGCGGGAGCTAACTACGAGCAGTACTTC. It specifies CSASQTAGANYEQYF.

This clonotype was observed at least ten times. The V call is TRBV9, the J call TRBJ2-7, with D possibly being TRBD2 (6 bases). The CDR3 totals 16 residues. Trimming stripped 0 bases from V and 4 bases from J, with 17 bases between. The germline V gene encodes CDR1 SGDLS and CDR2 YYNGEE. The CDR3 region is CASSVARLPAGYEQYF. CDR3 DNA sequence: TGTGCCAGCAGCGTAGCGAGACTCCCGGCGGGATACGAGCAGTACTTC.

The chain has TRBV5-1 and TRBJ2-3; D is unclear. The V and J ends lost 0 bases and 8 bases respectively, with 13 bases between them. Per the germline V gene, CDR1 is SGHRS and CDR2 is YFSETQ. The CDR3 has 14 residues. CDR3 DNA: TGCGCCAGCAGCTTGGCCGATGGAGAAGCTACGCAGTATTTT. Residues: CASSLADGEATQYF. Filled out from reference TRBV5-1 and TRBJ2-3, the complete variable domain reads KAGVTQTPRYLIKTRGQQVTLSCSPISGHRSVSWYQQTPGQGLQFLFEYFSETQRNKGNFPGRFSGRQFSNSRSEMNVSTLELGDSALYLCASSLADGEATQYFGPGTRLTVL.

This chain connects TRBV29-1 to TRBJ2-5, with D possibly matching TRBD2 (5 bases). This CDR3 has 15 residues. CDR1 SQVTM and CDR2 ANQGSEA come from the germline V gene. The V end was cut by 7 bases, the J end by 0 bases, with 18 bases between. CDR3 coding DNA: TGCAGCGCCCGGGAAGGCTACTCGTACCAAGAGACCCAGTACTTC. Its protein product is CSAREGYSYQETQYF.

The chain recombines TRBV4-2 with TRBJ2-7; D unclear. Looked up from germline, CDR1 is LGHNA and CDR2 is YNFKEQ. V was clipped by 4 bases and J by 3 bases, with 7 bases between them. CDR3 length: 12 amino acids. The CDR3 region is CASSRENYEQYF. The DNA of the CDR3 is TGTGCCAGCAGCCGTGAGAACTACGAGCAGTACTTC.